The text below deals with one TCR beta chain. Time point described: neoterminal ileum biopsy at postoperative endoscopy, about 6 months after surgery. The data derive from a study of T cell repertoires in ileal Crohn's disease. Each sample's TCRB immunosequencing used five hundred nanograms of biopsy DNA. Libraries were prepared by immunoSEQ multiplex PCR; TCRdb keeps only in-frame clonotypes and omits some of them. The table includes 13,000 or so clones, more than 70% detected once. The sequenced material came from ileal tissue. This clonotype was obtained from an adult with Crohn's disease.

The CDR3 is CASTPQGRSTNEKLFF. Here the CDR3 DNA reads TGCGCCAGCACCCCACAGGGGCGCTCAACTAATGAAAAACTGTTTTTT. This chain joins TRBV5-1 and TRBJ1-4, with 7 positions matching TRBD1. Looked up from germline, CDR1 is SGHRS and CDR2 is YFSETQ. The CDR3 has 16 amino acids. V dropped 6 bases and J dropped 0; count of bases not matched to a gene: 8. Supplemented by reference TRBV5-1 and TRBJ1-4, the full variable domain reads KAGVTQTPRYLIKTRGQQVTLSCSPISGHRSVSWYQQTPGQGLQFLFEYFSETQRNKGNFPGRFSGRQFSNSRSEMNVSTLELGDSALYLCASTPQGRSTNEKLFFGSGTQLSVL.